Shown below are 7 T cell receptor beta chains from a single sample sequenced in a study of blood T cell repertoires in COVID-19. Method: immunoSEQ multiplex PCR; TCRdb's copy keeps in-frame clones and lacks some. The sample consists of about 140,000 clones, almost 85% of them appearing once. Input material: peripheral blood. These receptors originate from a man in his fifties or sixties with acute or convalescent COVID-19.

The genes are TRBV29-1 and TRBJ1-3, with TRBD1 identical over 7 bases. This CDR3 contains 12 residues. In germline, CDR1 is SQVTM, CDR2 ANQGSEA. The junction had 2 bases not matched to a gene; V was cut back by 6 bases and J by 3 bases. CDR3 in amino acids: CSVTGVGNTIYF. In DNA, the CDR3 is TGCAGCGTCACAGGGGTTGGAAACACCATATATTTT. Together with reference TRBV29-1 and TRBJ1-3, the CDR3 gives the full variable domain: SAVISQKPSRDICQRGTSLTIQCQVDSQVTMMFWYRQQPGQSLTLIATANQGSEATYESGFVIDKFPISRPNLTFSTLTVSNMSPEDSSIYLCSVTGVGNTIYFGEGSWLTVV.

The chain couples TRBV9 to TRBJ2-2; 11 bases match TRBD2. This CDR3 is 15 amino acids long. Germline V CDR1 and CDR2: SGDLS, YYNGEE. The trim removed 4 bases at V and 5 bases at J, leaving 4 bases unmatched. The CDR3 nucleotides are TGTGCCAGCAGCAGTAGCGGGAGGGCGACCGGGGAGCTGTTTTTT. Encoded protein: CASSSSGRATGELFF.

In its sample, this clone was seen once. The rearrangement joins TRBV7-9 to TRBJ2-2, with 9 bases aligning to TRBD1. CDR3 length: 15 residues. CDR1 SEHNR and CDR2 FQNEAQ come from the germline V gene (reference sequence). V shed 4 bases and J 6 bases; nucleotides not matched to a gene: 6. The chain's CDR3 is CASSSGQGKAGELFF. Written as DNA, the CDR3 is TGTGCCAGCAGCTCCGGACAGGGGAAAGCCGGGGAGCTGTTTTTT.

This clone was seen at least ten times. CDR3 coding DNA: TGTGCCAGCAGCTTCCGGACAGCCTATGGCTACACCTTC. Protein sequence: CASSFRTAYGYTF. The chain recombines TRBV7-9 with TRBJ1-2; perhaps TRBD1 as D (6 bases). Trimming shortened V by 3 bases and J by 4 bases, and 9 bases separated the two germline ends. The CDR3 is 13 residues long. CDR1 and CDR2 (germline): SEHNR, FQNEAQ (reference sequence). The whole variable domain, remainder taken from reference TRBV7-9 and TRBJ1-2, is DTGVSQNPRHKITKRGQNVTFRCDPISEHNRLYWYRQTLGQGPEFLTYFQNEAQLEKSRLLSDRFSAERPKGSFSTLEIQRTEQGDSAMYLCASSFRTAYGYTFGSGTRLTVV.

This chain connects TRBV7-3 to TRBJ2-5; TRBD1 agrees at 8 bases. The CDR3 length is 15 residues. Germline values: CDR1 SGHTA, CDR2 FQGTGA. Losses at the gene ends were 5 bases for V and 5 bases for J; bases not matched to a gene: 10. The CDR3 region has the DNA TGTGCCAGCAGCCAATTGGGACAGGACGGGGAGACCCAGTACTTC. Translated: CASSQLGQDGETQYF. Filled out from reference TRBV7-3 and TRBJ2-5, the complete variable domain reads GAGVSQTPSNKVTEKGKYVELRCDPISGHTALYWYRQSLGQGPEFLIYFQGTGAADDSGLPNDRFFAVRPEGSVSTLKIQRTERGDSAVYLCASSQLGQDGETQYFGPGTRLLVL.

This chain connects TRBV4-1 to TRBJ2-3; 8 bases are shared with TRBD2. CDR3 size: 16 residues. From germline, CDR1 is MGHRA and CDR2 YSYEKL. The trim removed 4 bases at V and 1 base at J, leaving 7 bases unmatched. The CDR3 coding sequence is TGCGCCAGCAGCCTGATCGGGGGGGAGCGCACAGATACGCAGTATTTT. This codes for CASSLIGGERTDTQYF.

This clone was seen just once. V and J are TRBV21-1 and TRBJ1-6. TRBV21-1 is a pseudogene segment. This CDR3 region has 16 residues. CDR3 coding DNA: TGTGCCAGCAGCAGCCATAGGAGGAAGTATAATTCACCCCTCCACTTT. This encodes CASSSHRRKYNSPLHF.